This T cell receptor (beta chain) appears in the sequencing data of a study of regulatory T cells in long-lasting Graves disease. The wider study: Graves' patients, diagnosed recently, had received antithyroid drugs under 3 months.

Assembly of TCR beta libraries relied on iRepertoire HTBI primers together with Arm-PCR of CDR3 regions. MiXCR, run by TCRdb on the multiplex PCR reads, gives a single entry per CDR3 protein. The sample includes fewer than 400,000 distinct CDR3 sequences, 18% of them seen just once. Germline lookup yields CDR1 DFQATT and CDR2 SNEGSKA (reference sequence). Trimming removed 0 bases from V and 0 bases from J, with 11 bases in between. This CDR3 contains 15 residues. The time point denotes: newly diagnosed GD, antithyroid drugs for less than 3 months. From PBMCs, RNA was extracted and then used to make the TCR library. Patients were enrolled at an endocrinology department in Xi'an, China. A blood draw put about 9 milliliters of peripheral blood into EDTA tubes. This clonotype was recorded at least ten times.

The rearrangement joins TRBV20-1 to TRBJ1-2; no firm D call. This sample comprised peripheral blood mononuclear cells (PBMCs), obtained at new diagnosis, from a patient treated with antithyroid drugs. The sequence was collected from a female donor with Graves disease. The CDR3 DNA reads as TGCAGTGCTAGAGATCGAGTAGAGTCTAACTATGGCTACACCTTC. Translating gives CSARDRVESNYGYTF.